The present T cell receptor beta chain was sequenced within a study of blood T cell repertoires in COVID-19. Sequencing was performed with immunoSEQ multiplex PCR; in TCRdb, only in-frame clones are kept and a portion is missing. The table lists about 100,000 clones, approximately 84% of them singletons. CDR3 length: 16 residues. The V gene's germline CDR1 is MRHNA and CDR2 SNTAGT. V was pared by 4 bases and J by 1 base, with 4 bases of the junction left unmatched. The receptor's source is a man aged 25 to 40 in a cohort sampled during active COVID-19. The sequencing sample was made of peripheral blood. V usage is TRBV6-4 and J usage is TRBJ2-3; TRBD2 agrees at 11 bases. CDR3 sequence: CASSVSGGAGTDTQYF. CDR3 nucleotides: TGTGCCAGCAGTGTTAGCGGGGGGGCCGGCACAGATACGCAGTATTTT.